This entry lists 19 T cell receptor beta chains sequenced from one sample in a study of blood T cell repertoires in COVID-19. Sequencing was performed with immunoSEQ multiplex PCR; in TCRdb, only in-frame clones are kept and a portion is missing. Of fewer than 300,000 clones listed, roughly nine tenths were seen once; the top ten hold 2.2%. The specimen sequenced was peripheral blood. Source of these receptors: a woman in her 30s with COVID-19, enrolled during active disease.

The sample holds one count of this clone. The chain links TRBV7-9 to TRBJ2-7; 10 positions match TRBD1. In germline, CDR1 is SEHNR, CDR2 FQNEAQ (reference sequence). The V and J ends lost 4 bases and 0 bases, in that order; junction bases with no gene match: 9. There are 17 residues in the CDR3. CDR3 region: CASSSASGQGSSYEQYF. The CDR3 DNA is TGTGCCAGCAGCTCCGCCTCGGGACAGGGGTCCTCCTACGAGCAGTACTTC.

Regarding this clone: This CDR3 is also generated by other DNA sequences in the sample. The chain has TRBV27 and TRBJ2-3, with D uncertain. The CDR3 length is 13 residues. The germline V and J ends were trimmed by 2 bases and 4 bases, with 7 bases remaining between them. CDR1 and CDR2 from the germline V gene are MNHEY and SMNVEV (reference sequence). As DNA, the CDR3 is TGTGCCAGCAGTTTAAGCCTCCCAGATACGCAGTATTTT. This encodes CASSLSLPDTQYF.

This clone appeared once. V is TRBV30 and J is TRBJ2-3; 9 bases fit TRBD2. The CDR3 contains 15 residues. The germline CDR1 and CDR2 sequences are GTSNPN and SVGIG (reference sequence). V shed 6 bases, J shed 3 bases, and the junction held 10 bases outside the gene matches. The CDR3 DNA sequence: TGTGCCTGTGATACCGGGACTAGCAGAACAGATACGCAGTATTTT. Encoded protein: CACDTGTSRTDTQYF.

The chain carries TRBV12-2 and TRBJ2-1; the table's D call of TRBD2 was not tested on the DNA. TRBV12-2 is assigned pseudogene status. The CDR3 totals 14 residues. CDR3 sequence: CASRLAGVSDEQFF. The DNA of the CDR3 is TGTGCAAGTCGCTTGGCGGGAGTAAGCGATGAGCAGTTCTTC.

The gene calls are TRBV5-4 and TRBJ1-4, with D possibly TRBD1 on 5 matching bases. CDR3 length equals 14 residues. CDR1 is SGHNT, CDR2 YYREEE, per germline (reference sequence). V lost 3 bases and J lost 6, with 12 bases in between. CDR3 sequence (DNA): TGTGCCAGCAGCTACCAGGGAGGGGATGAAAAACTGTTTTTT. The encoded protein is CASSYQGGDEKLFF.

The genes are TRBV6-6 and TRBJ1-3; tentative D call: TRBD1 (6 bases). The CDR3 is 17 residues long. Germline CDR1 is MNHNY and CDR2 is SVGAGI (reference sequence). The germline V and J ends were trimmed by 5 bases and 0 bases, with 17 bases remaining between them. This CDR3 reads CASSPPTGAPSGNTIYF. The CDR3 DNA follows: TGTGCCAGCAGTCCCCCGACAGGAGCCCCCTCTGGAAACACCATATATTTT.

This clone was detected only once. The genes are TRBV29-1 and TRBJ1-1, with 8 positions matching TRBD1. Germline loops: CDR1 SQVTM, CDR2 ANQGSEA. J gave up 0 bases and V 4 bases, and 7 bases lay outside the gene matches. The CDR3 has 15 amino acids. As DNA, the CDR3 is TGCAGCGTTGCCCCGACAGGGGTCGTGAACACTGAAGCTTTCTTT. It translates to CSVAPTGVVNTEAFF.

J is TRBJ1-5 and V is TRBV7-6, with a weak D call TRBD1 (6 bases). The CDR3 sequence is 14 residues long. Germline assignment: CDR1 SGHVS and CDR2 FNYEAQ. The V and J ends lost 2 bases and 4 bases respectively, with 9 bases between them. The CDR3 loop reads CASSLSQGNQPQHF. CDR3 DNA: TGTGCCAGCAGCTTATCACAGGGAAATCAGCCCCAGCATTTT. Drawing the rest from reference TRBV7-6 and TRBJ1-5, the complete variable domain is GAGVSQSPRYKVTKRGQDVALRCDPISGHVSLYWYRQALGQGPEFLTYFNYEAQQDKSGLPNDRFSAERPEGSISTLTIQRTEQRDSAMYRCASSLSQGNQPQHFGDGTRLSIL.

J is TRBJ2-1 and V is TRBV20-1; 8 bases fit TRBD2. The CDR3 runs to 18 residues. CDR1 and CDR2 from the germline V gene are DFQATT and SNEGSKA (reference sequence). Germline trimming cut 3 bases from V and 7 bases from J; bases unmatched to any gene: 20. The CDR3 region is CSASWGLDSGTPFNEQFF. The CDR3 DNA reads as TGCAGTGCTAGTTGGGGGCTTGATAGCGGGACCCCTTTTAATGAGCAGTTCTTC.

The chain combines TRBV23-1 with TRBJ1-5, with 7 bases aligning to TRBD1. TRBV23-1 has ORF status, its function being uncertain. V dropped 8 bases and J dropped 6; count of bases not matched to a gene: 28. CDR3 size: 20 residues. CDR3 sequence reads: CASGQNSGGQLLLGGQPQHF. The DNA of the CDR3 is TGCGCCAGCGGCCAAAATTCAGGGGGACAACTACTTTTAGGCGGTCAGCCCCAGCATTTT.

The chain employs TRBV27 and TRBJ2-7, with TRBD1 matching over 9 bases. Germline-derived CDR1 and CDR2 are MNHEY and SMNVEV (reference sequence). The CDR3 runs to 18 residues. The junction had 17 bases not matched to a gene; V was cut back by 5 bases and J by 3 bases. CDR3 DNA sequence: TGTGCCAGCAGTCCCAGGGGAGATCCGACAGGGGGGGTCTACGAGCAGTACTTC. Translated: CASSPRGDPTGGVYEQYF.

The genes are TRBV5-1 and TRBJ2-1, with 7 bases lining up with TRBD2. The J segment lost 3 bases and the V segment lost 0 bases, leaving 3 bases of the junction unmatched. Germline V gene data show CDR1 as SGHRS and CDR2 as YFSETQ. This CDR3 is 15 amino acids long. CDR3 sequence: CASSLASGDYNEQFF. The CDR3 region has the DNA TGCGCCAGCAGCTTGGCTAGCGGAGACTACAATGAGCAGTTCTTC.

The chain joins TRBV7-2 to TRBJ2-1; 9 bases match TRBD2. The germline V gene encodes CDR1 SGHTA and CDR2 FQGNSA. The CDR3 is made up of 16 amino acids. V shed 1 base, J shed 10 bases, and the junction held 11 bases outside the gene matches. The CDR3 sequence is CASSLVTPTSGFEQFF. In nucleotides, the CDR3 is TGTGCCAGCAGCTTAGTTACCCCGACTAGCGGATTCGAGCAGTTCTTC.

The chain combines TRBV19 with TRBJ1-5; possibly TRBD1 for D (6 bases). Trimming cost V 5 bases and J 1 base, with 12 bases left between them. The V gene's germline CDR1 is LNHDA and CDR2 SQIVND (reference sequence). The CDR3 length is 15 residues. CDR3 sequence reads: CASSLNRESNQPQHF. The CDR3 nucleotides read TGTGCCAGTAGTTTAAACAGGGAAAGCAATCAGCCCCAGCATTTT.

The chain recombines TRBV19 with TRBJ2-2, with TRBD2 matching 13 bases. The junction had 4 bases not matched to a gene; V was cut back by 9 bases and J by 0 bases. The CDR3 is 16 residues long. Germline CDR1 is LNHDA and CDR2 is SQIVND (reference sequence). The DNA for the CDR3 is TGTGCCAGCAGACTAGCGGGAGGCGCGAACACCGGGGAGCTGTTTTTT. As protein: CASRLAGGANTGELFF.

V and J are TRBV11-2 and TRBJ1-1, with D possibly being TRBD1 (6 bases). Trimming took 4 bases from V and 0 from J, leaving 15 bases between them. The germline CDR1 and CDR2 sequences are SGHAT and FQNNGV. The CDR3 totals 16 residues. The CDR3 sequence is CASSSRGRGMNTEAFF. The CDR3 DNA is TGTGCCAGCAGCTCGAGGGGGAGAGGGATGAACACTGAAGCTTTCTTT.

This clone was counted a few times. This chain joins TRBV2 and TRBJ2-7; the match to TRBD2 covers 12 bases. There are 18 residues in the CDR3. After removal of 3 bases from V and 0 bases from J, the junction contained 9 bases not matched to a gene. Per germline, CDR1 SNHLY and CDR2 FYNNEI. The CDR3 sequence: CASSDGLAGRLLSYEQYF. As DNA, the CDR3 is TGTGCCAGCAGTGACGGACTAGCGGGGAGGCTACTCTCCTACGAGCAGTACTTC.

The V and J genes are TRBV5-1 and TRBJ2-7; the match to TRBD2 covers 9 bases. Losses at the gene ends were 7 bases for V and 1 base for J; bases not matched to a gene: 3. CDR3 length equals 13 residues. In germline, CDR1 is SGHRS, CDR2 YFSETQ. CDR3 residues: CASGLAPSYEQYF. The CDR3 DNA reads as TGCGCCAGCGGACTAGCGCCTTCCTACGAGCAGTACTTC.

The V call is TRBV9, the J call TRBJ1-2; D unclear. This CDR3 comprises 13 residues. V dropped 0 bases and J dropped 7 bases, with 10 bases sitting between them. CDR1 and CDR2 (germline): SGDLS, YYNGEE. DNA of the CDR3: TGTGCCAGCAGCGTAGCGGGGTCGAGTGGCTACACCTTC. Protein sequence: CASSVAGSSGYTF.